The entry that follows covers one T cell receptor (beta chain) sequence. Trimming cost V 4 bases and J 7 bases, with 14 bases left between them. Germline CDR1 and CDR2: LNHDA and SQIVND (reference sequence). CDR3 size: 14 residues. The data were taken from a study of control samples from healthy donors and cancer patients. The method was immunoSEQ multiplex PCR; TCRdb's version includes in-frame clones alone and lacks a portion of them. This sample has over 150,000 clones, with around 94% found just once. The chain recombines TRBV19 with TRBJ1-5; a weak D match, TRBD1 (5 bases). Sequenced material: PBMCs. This sequence was found in a man aged 55 to 70 with colorectal cancer. The CDR3 nucleotides read TGTGCCAGTAGTAGTTTGGGGGGTGCGCAGCCCCAGCATTTT. Translating gives CASSSLGGAQPQHF.